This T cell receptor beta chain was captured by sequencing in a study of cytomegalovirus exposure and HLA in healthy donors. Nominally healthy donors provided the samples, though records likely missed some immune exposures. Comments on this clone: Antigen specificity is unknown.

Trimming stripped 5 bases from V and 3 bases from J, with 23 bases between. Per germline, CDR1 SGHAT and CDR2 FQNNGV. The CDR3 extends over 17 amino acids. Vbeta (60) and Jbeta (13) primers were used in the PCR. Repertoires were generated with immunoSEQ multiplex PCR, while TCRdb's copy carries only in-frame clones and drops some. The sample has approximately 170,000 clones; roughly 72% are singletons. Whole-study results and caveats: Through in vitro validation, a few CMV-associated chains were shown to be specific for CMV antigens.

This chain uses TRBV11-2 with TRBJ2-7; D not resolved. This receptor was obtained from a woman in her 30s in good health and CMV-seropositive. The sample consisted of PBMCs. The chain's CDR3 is CASSPLNRVLTNYEQYF. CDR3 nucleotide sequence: TGTGCCAGCAGCCCTCTAAATCGGGTCCTCACGAACTACGAGCAGTACTTC.